This TCR beta chain was observed in a study of vaccination effects on CD4 cells after COVID-19. Study summary: Participants got two doses of BNT162b2 or mRNA-1273 vaccine. From two convalescent patients, samples were taken 16 days and one week before vaccination. General study findings and limits: After vaccination, spike-reactive clones in convalescents were mostly new vaccine-induced clones.

The CDR3 loop spans 17 amino acids. Germline assignment: CDR1 LGHNA and CDR2 YNFKEQ. V was cut by 0 bases and J by 0 bases, with 13 bases left in between. Data came from immunoSEQ multiplex PCR; TCRdb stores just in-frame clones and leaves some out. This repertoire shows fewer than 30,000 clones, 70% to 80% found once; its top ten account for about 15%. A word on this clone: Its matching antigen is unknown.

ViraFEST used viral peptide pools to expand antigen-specific CD4+ T cells before sequencing. When roughly eleven days of culture had elapsed, CD4+ T cells were isolated. A PCR test confirmed that the person had SARS-CoV-2 infection between March and December 2020. Days 3 and 7 saw half the medium replaced with IL-2 medium. Source: CD4+ T cells from PBMCs cultured with HCoV-NL63 spike peptides, taken before COVID-19 vaccination. This clonotype originated in a human donor who had a prior SARS-CoV-2 infection. V usage is TRBV4-2 and J usage is TRBJ2-3; maybe TRBD2 (5 bases). This CDR3 is CASSQDKGTSSTDTQYF. The CDR3 region has the DNA TGTGCCAGCAGCCAAGATAAGGGAACTAGTAGCACAGATACGCAGTATTTT.